A single sample gave rise to the 5 T cell receptor beta chains below, sequenced in a study of CD8 T cells in ankylosing spondylitis (dated by TCRdb to the late 2010s). Libraries were built with 5' RACE. The run used an Illumina HiSeq 2500. TCRdb itself trimmed the public reads at Q25 with fastp, ran MiXCR and retained productive beta chains. Under each unique CDR3 protein, matching rows form one entry showing the most common genes and DNA. This sample comprises some 300,000 distinct CDR3 sequences, roughly 20% of them detected only once. The ten most abundant clones make up 3.5% to 4.5% of the sample. What was sequenced was blood, either unsorted or a sorted T cell fraction (not recorded which). All receptors come from a female donor with ankylosing spondylitis or in good health (not recorded which).

V is TRBV10-1 and J is TRBJ1-1, with D unclear. Germline V gene lookup returns CDR1 WNHNN and CDR2 SYGVQD (reference sequence). The length of the CDR3 is 13 residues. V dropped 3 bases and J dropped 12 bases, with 17 bases sitting between them. CDR3 nucleotide sequence: TGCGCCAGCAGTGAACCGGATGACCCTGTTCCTTTCTTT. This sequence encodes CASSEPDDPVPFF.

The gene calls are TRBV27 and TRBJ2-7; D assignment may be TRBD1 or TRBD2 (6 bases each). Germline V gives CDR1 MNHEY, CDR2 SMNVEV (reference sequence). With 6 bases removed from V and 0 bases from J, the gap between germline ends came to 12 bases. This CDR3 is built from 14 residues. CDR3 residues: CASSGGRNSYEQYF. In DNA, the CDR3 is TGTGCCAGCAGCGGGGGCCGAAACTCCTACGAGCAGTACTTC.

In its sample, this clonotype was seen a few times. The V and J genes are TRBV28 and TRBJ1-5; D not certain. The CDR3 is made up of 14 amino acids. V gave up 7 bases and J gave up 2 bases, with 12 bases separating them. Germline-derived CDR1 and CDR2 are MDHEN and SYDVKM. The DNA of the CDR3 is TGTGCCAGCAAAGTTTTTTTTGGCAATCAGCCCCAGCATTTT. This translates into CASKVFFGNQPQHF.

The V gene is TRBV4-3, the J gene TRBJ2-1; D may be TRBD2 (6 bases). This CDR3 is built from 13 residues. Trimming cost V 4 bases and J 8 bases, with 12 bases left between them. Germline CDR1 reads LGHNA; CDR2 reads YSLEER. CDR3 amino acids: CASSRQREDEQFF. CDR3 bases: TGCGCCAGCAGCCGACAGAGGGAGGATGAGCAGTTCTTC.

The gene calls are TRBV25-1 and TRBJ1-1, with 7 bases that match TRBD1. The CDR3 is made up of 14 amino acids. Losses at the gene ends were 5 bases for V and 0 bases for J; bases not matched to a gene: 3. Germline CDR1 MGHDK, CDR2 SYGVNS. The CDR3 nucleotides are TGTGCCAGCAGTCACAGGGGCATGAACACTGAAGCTTTCTTT. This encodes CASSHRGMNTEAFF. The whole variable domain, filled in from reference TRBV25-1 and TRBJ1-1, reads EADIYQTPRYLVIGTGKKITLECSQTMGHDKMYWYQQDPGMELHLIHYSYGVNSTEKGDLSSESTVSRIRTEHFPLTLESARPSHTSQYLCASSHRGMNTEAFFGQGTRLTVV.